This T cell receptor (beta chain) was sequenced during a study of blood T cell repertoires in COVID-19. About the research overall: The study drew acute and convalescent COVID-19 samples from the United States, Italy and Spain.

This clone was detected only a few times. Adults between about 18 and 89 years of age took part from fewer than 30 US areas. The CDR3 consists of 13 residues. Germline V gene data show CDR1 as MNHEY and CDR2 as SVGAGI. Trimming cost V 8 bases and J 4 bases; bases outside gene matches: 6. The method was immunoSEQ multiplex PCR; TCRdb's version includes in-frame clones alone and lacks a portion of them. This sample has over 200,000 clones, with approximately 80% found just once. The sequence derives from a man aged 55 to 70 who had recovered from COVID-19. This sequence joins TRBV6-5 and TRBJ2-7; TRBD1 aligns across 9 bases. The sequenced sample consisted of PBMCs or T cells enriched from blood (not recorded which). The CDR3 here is CASGRQGVYEQYF. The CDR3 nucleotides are TGTGCCAGCGGTAGACAGGGGGTGTACGAGCAGTACTTC.